These 13 T cell receptor beta chains came from one sample sequenced in a study of blood T cell repertoires in COVID-19. Sequencing used immunoSEQ multiplex PCR; TCRdb keeps in-frame clones, though not all of them. The repertoire includes about 240,000 clones, around 86% of them detected once, and roughly 2% sits in the top ten. Sequencing was performed on peripheral blood. Source of these receptors: a young man who had recovered from COVID-19.

The gene calls are TRBV10-3 and TRBJ1-1; no reliable D call. CDR3 size: 14 residues. The germline V gene encodes CDR1 ENHRY and CDR2 SYGVKD. With 8 bases removed from V and 1 base from J, the gap between germline ends came to 14 bases. The CDR3 loop is CAIGPRPENTEAFF. CDR3 bases: TGTGCCATCGGCCCCAGGCCGGAGAACACTGAAGCTTTCTTT.

This clone was seen a single time. This chain joins TRBV27 and TRBJ2-7, with 9 nucleotides matching TRBD1. In germline, CDR1 is MNHEY, CDR2 SMNVEV (reference sequence). V lost 5 bases to trimming and J lost 4 bases; unmatched junction nucleotides: 12. This CDR3 contains 16 residues. The CDR3 loop is CASSPWGQGIEYEQYF. In DNA form, the CDR3 reads TGTGCCAGCAGTCCCTGGGGACAGGGCATTGAGTACGAGCAGTACTTC.

This clone was counted a few times. The chain links TRBV2 to TRBJ2-1; 8 bases are a match to TRBD2. The V gene's germline CDR1 is SNHLY and CDR2 FYNNEI. With 7 bases clipped from V and 5 bases from J, the junction kept 4 bases outside the gene matches. The CDR3 sequence is 13 residues long. The CDR3 nucleotides read TGTGCCAGCATAGCGGGGAGGGACAATGAGCAGTTCTTC. It specifies CASIAGRDNEQFF.

The J gene is TRBJ2-5, the V gene TRBV4-1; TRBD1 matches 9 bases. This CDR3 region has 16 residues. Germline CDR1 and CDR2: MGHRA and YSYEKL. V was clipped by 1 base and J by 5 bases; unmatched bases: 8. DNA of the CDR3: TGCGCCAGCAGCCAAGGGGGGACAGGGATTGGGGAGACCCAGTACTTC. As protein: CASSQGGTGIGETQYF.

This chain connects TRBV7-8 to TRBJ1-4; D is unresolved. Germline CDR1 and CDR2: SGHVS and FQNEAQ. The germline V and J ends were trimmed by 5 bases and 1 base, with 14 bases remaining between them. The CDR3 is 16 amino acids. CDR3 in DNA: TGTGCCAGCAGCCCCTCCGCGGGAAGAACTAATGAAAAACTGTTTTTT. Translating it yields CASSPSAGRTNEKLFF. The full variable domain, its missing parts supplied by reference TRBV7-8 and TRBJ1-4, is GAGVSQSPRYKVAKRGQDVALRCDPISGHVSLFWYQQALGQGPEFLTYFQNEAQLDKSGLPSDRFFAERPEGSVSTLKIQRTQQEDSAVYLCASSPSAGRTNEKLFFGSGTQLSVL.

The gene calls are TRBV18 and TRBJ2-3; 7 nucleotides match TRBD2. With 3 bases clipped from V and 7 bases from J, the junction kept 13 bases outside the gene matches. The germline CDR1 and CDR2 sequences are KGHSH and LQKENI. The CDR3 runs 16 residues. Here the CDR3 DNA reads TGTGCCAGCTCACCCCCCGTTGGTGGGGGGGGATATACGCAGTATTTT. This encodes CASSPPVGGGGYTQYF.

V and J are TRBV19 and TRBJ2-2; TRBD2 is a possible D gene (5 bases). CDR3 size: 14 residues. The germline V gene encodes CDR1 LNHDA and CDR2 SQIVND (reference sequence). V was clipped by 3 bases and J by 3 bases, with 8 bases between them. CDR3 loop: CASSMIGDTGELFF. Written as DNA, the CDR3 is TGTGCCAGTAGTATGATCGGGGACACCGGGGAGCTGTTTTTT.

The CDR3 loop reads CASSLGQHSGANVLTF. Written as DNA, the CDR3 is TGTGCCAGCAGCTTAGGACAGCACTCTGGGGCCAACGTCCTGACTTTC. The chain uses TRBV7-2 and TRBJ2-6; tentative D call: TRBD1 (5 bases). Germline V lookup: CDR1 SGHTA, CDR2 FQGNSA. V lost 1 base and J 0 bases, leaving 7 bases between the germline ends. The CDR3 sequence is 16 residues long.

J is TRBJ1-3 and V is TRBV2; D is ambiguous. Germline V gene sequence: CDR1 SNHLY, CDR2 FYNNEI. The germline V and J ends were trimmed by 5 bases and 0 bases, with 11 bases remaining between them. The CDR3 runs to 15 residues. As DNA, the CDR3 is TGTGCCAGCAGTCTAATAGAGAGCTCTGGAAACACCATATATTTT. This translates into CASSLIESSGNTIYF.

V gene TRBV6-5 combines with J gene TRBJ2-7, with 9 bases that match TRBD1. Germline V gives CDR1 MNHEY, CDR2 SVGAGI. V lost 6 bases to trimming and J lost 2 bases; unmatched junction nucleotides: 8. This CDR3 contains 15 residues. The CDR3 bases are TGTGCCAGCAGGAAGGGGGGGACAGGGACCTACGAGCAGTACGTC. Its protein product is CASRKGGTGTYEQYV.

The chain joins TRBV7-2 to TRBJ2-3; tentative D call: TRBD1 (5 bases). This CDR3 has 15 residues. Germline-derived CDR1 and CDR2 are SGHTA and FQGNSA. The V and J ends lost 4 bases and 0 bases respectively, with 11 bases between them. CDR3 coding DNA: TGTGCCAGCAGCTCCCGGACAAGGAGCACAGATACGCAGTATTTT. Its protein is CASSSRTRSTDTQYF.

This clone appeared a single time. V usage is TRBV5-1 and J usage is TRBJ1-2; 7 bases line up with TRBD1. The length of the CDR3 is 14 residues. V gave up 3 bases and J gave up 8 bases; unmatched junction bases: 10. CDR1 SGHRS and CDR2 YFSETQ come from the germline V gene. CDR3 loop: CASSSPDRAQGYTF. The DNA of the CDR3 is TGCGCCAGCAGCTCCCCCGACAGGGCCCAAGGCTACACCTTC. The entire variable domain, with the rest obtained from reference TRBV5-1 and TRBJ1-2, is as follows: KAGVTQTPRYLIKTRGQQVTLSCSPISGHRSVSWYQQTPGQGLQFLFEYFSETQRNKGNFPGRFSGRQFSNSRSEMNVSTLELGDSALYLCASSSPDRAQGYTFGSGTRLTVV.

The chain employs TRBV6-6 and TRBJ1-3; 7 bases agree with TRBD1. CDR3 length: 15 amino acids. V was pared by 6 bases and J by 2 bases, with 7 bases of the junction left unmatched. Germline V lookup: CDR1 MNHNY, CDR2 SVGAGI (reference sequence). This CDR3 reads CASRLGQDPGNTIYF. The CDR3 DNA is TGTGCCAGCAGACTAGGACAGGACCCTGGAAACACCATATATTTT.